The source of this T cell receptor (beta chain) is a study of T cells in Graves' hyperthyroidism and ophthalmopathy. This clonotype was found a few times. RNA transcripts served as the template for amplifying TCR beta CDR3 regions. RT-PCR in the first round (using the HTBI primer set) targeted the TCR CDR3. MiXCR was run by TCRdb on the multiplex PCR reads, yielding one entry per CDR3 protein. The sample has hundreds of thousands of distinct CDR3 sequences, around 15% seen once. CDR3 length: 12 residues. Trimming stripped 8 bases from V and 0 bases from J, with 2 bases between. The gene calls are TRBV12-3 or TRBV12-4 and TRBJ2-6; D call uncertain. This sequence was found in a woman aged 25 to 45 with Graves' hyperthyroidism. Specimen: blood. The CDR3 DNA reads as TGTGCCAGCGTCTCTGGGGCCAACGTCCTGACTTTC. This sequence encodes CASVSGANVLTF.